These T cell receptor beta chains were read from a single sample in a study of T cells after yellow fever vaccination. MiXCR, applied by TCRdb to the 5' RACE reads, yields one record per CDR3 protein. The table includes 170,000 or so distinct CDR3 sequences, about 6.2% detected once. The specimen was CD4+ T cells sorted from PBMCs, collected on the day of the first yellow fever vaccination. These TCRs come from a man aged 18 to 30 who received the YFV17D yellow fever vaccine. Each CDR3 is given with its conserved first and last residue.

v_call | cdr3_aa
TRBV5-6 | CASSFSLDTQYF
TRBV6-5 | CASSYSLTQETQYF
TRBV5-6 | CASSLSTSGGGDTQYF
TRBV5-1 | CASSKEVMNTEAFF
TRBV7-6 | CASSPHHKSRGLDEQYF
TRBV7-9 | CASSAVRRDRDTGELFF
TRBV5-1 | CASSLSARGVYNEQFF
TRBV4-2 | CASSQELRISGNTIYF
TRBV7-9 | CASRLVPQETQYF
TRBV7-2 | CASSLMWAGGTYEQYF
TRBV9 | CASSRFSNQPQHF
TRBV5-1 | CASSLVAGEETQYF
TRBV12-3/TRBV12-4 | CASSGDRRRQPQHF
TRBV10-2 | CASSAAYQETQYF
TRBV7-2 | CASSLNVGLPPEQYF
TRBV5-1 | CASSSGHDTEAFF
TRBV27 | CASSNPVVSGQLTYEQYF
TRBV6-5 | CASSYASGVGTDTQYF
TRBV4-3 | CASSQVRGRADTQYF
TRBV5-1 | CASSVNTGELFF
TRBV6-1 | CASSKIAGGTVHEQFF
TRBV12-3/TRBV12-4 | CASRGATSDEQFF
TRBV5-6 | CASSPQMGETQYF
TRBV30 | CAWSVPGGQTYGYTF
TRBV5-4 | CASSPPTSGVSVEQFF
TRBV18 | CASSPRGFRSVETQYF
TRBV9 | CASSVVEWGQSAF
TRBV20-1 | CSASDRGRHIQYF
TRBV10-3 | CAISARRGNQPQHF
TRBV7-9 | CASSPGQANEKLFF
TRBV5-1 | CASSSNPGQGWTEAFF
TRBV5-1 | CASSLQYGGSYTEAFF
TRBV2 | CASSLDIPEAFF